The entry that follows covers one TCR beta chain sequence. This entry comes from a study of blood T cell repertoires in COVID-19. Study summary: Nucleic acid was either cDNA or gDNA, and it came from T cells, B-cell-depleted T cells, or PBMCs.

The CDR3 extends over 16 amino acids. With V trimmed by 0 bases and J by 5 bases, 5 bases remained unmatched. Germline V gene data show CDR1 as LGHNA and CDR2 as YNFKEQ. Per the original methods: It was from reference gene primer amplification that nucleated cell counts were estimated. The repertoire was sequenced with immunoSEQ multiplex PCR; TCRdb's copy has only in-frame clones and lacks some. That table furnishes V, J and clone size, whereas the DNA furnished D and trimming. This table holds a few hundred thousand clones, around 90% found once. The sequenced sample consisted of peripheral blood. The clonotype comes from a man aged 18 to 35 who had recovered from COVID-19. The V gene is TRBV4-2, the J gene TRBJ2-2, with 8 bases fitting TRBD2. CDR3 protein: CASSQEGAGATGELFF. The CDR3 region has the DNA TGTGCCAGCAGCCAAGAGGGAGCGGGAGCGACCGGGGAGCTGTTTTTT.